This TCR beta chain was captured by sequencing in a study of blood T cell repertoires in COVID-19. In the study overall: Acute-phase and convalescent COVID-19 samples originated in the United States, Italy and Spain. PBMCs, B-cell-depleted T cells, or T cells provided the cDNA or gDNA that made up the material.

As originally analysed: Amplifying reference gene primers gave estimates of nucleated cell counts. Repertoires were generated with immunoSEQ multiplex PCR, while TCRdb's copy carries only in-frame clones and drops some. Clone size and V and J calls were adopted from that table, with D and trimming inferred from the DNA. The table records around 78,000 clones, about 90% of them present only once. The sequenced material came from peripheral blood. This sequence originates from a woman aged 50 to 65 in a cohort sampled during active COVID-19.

The CDR3 loop is CATSDTQTSGKYNEQFF. For the CDR3, the DNA is TGTGCCACCAGTGATACACAGACTAGCGGGAAATACAATGAGCAGTTCTTC. The gene calls are TRBV24-1 and TRBJ2-1; TRBD2 matches at 11 bases. The CDR3 runs to 17 residues. V was pared by 3 bases and J by 4 bases, with 7 bases of the junction left unmatched. The germline CDR1 and CDR2 sequences are KGHDR and SFDVKD.